Given below is one T cell receptor beta chain in context. Its specificity is not known. This sample stems from a study of T cell responses to AZD1222 COVID-19 vaccine. The CDR3 totals 14 residues. The V gene lost 1 base and the J gene lost 6 bases, with 9 bases spanning the gap. Germline loops: CDR1 KGHSH, CDR2 LQKENI. Study observations and caveats: Variant regions that are unmutated are reportedly the target of nearly half of spike-specific TCRs.

Clones were read by immunoSEQ multiplex PCR, and TCRdb kept only the in-frame ones, dropping some. This sample carries around 150,000 clones, approximately 92% of them seen once, and the ten largest clones take around 2.9%. The receptor was derived from an adult who received the AZD1222 COVID-19 vaccine. V gene TRBV18 combines with J gene TRBJ2-2; D possibly corresponds to TRBD2 (5 bases). The input for sequencing was peripheral blood, taken 28 days after the second AZD1222 dose. The CDR3 reads CASSPRAAAGELFF. CDR3 DNA sequence: TGTGCCAGCTCACCACGAGCGGCCGCCGGGGAGCTGTTTTTT.